A single sample gave rise to the 20 T cell receptor beta chains below, sequenced in a study of technical replicates of blood from several donors. Clones were read by immunoSEQ multiplex PCR, and TCRdb kept only the in-frame ones, dropping some. The sample shows about 87,000 clones, 95% of them seen only once. The sequenced sample was T cells isolated from PBMCs. The receptor source for this set is a human donor in good health.

The V gene is TRBV19, the J gene TRBJ2-2; D remains ambiguous. Deletions cut 5 bases from V and 3 bases from J, with 10 bases between. The CDR3 has 14 amino acids. CDR1 and CDR2 (germline): LNHDA, SQIVND (reference sequence). CDR3 nucleotide sequence: TGTGCCAGTAGTCACCGCGGAGACACCGGGGAGCTGTTTTTT. This gives the protein CASSHRGDTGELFF.

J is TRBJ2-7 and V is TRBV19; TRBD1 aligns across 9 bases. Germline CDR1 LNHDA, CDR2 SQIVND (reference sequence). The V gene end was trimmed by 3 bases and the J gene end by 2 bases; junction bases not matched to a gene: 5. The CDR3 is made up of 15 amino acids. CDR3 sequence (DNA): TGTGCCAGTAGTATGGGACAGGGAATAGCCTACGAGCAGTACTTC. The encoded protein is CASSMGQGIAYEQYF.

The V call is TRBV7-2, the J call TRBJ2-1, with D hard to call. Germline V gene data show CDR1 as SGHTA and CDR2 as FQGNSA. Trimming took 1 base from V and 0 from J, leaving 13 bases between them. There are 17 residues in the CDR3. The DNA of the CDR3 is TGTGCCAGCAGCTTAGGCGTCGGTAGAAGCTCCTACAATGAGCAGTTCTTC. This sequence encodes CASSLGVGRSSYNEQFF.

This rearrangement joins TRBV6-5 to TRBJ2-7; possibly TRBD1 for D (5 bases). The CDR3 loop spans 16 amino acids. From germline, CDR1 is MNHEY and CDR2 SVGAGI. V was pared by 0 bases and J by 3 bases, with 15 bases between. The CDR3, as DNA: TGTGCCAGCAGTTACTCGATGGCAGGGCGAAACTACGAGCAGTACTTC. Its protein is CASSYSMAGRNYEQYF.

This clone was recorded a few times. The chain employs TRBV4-1 and TRBJ1-1; D gene uncertain. CDR1 is MGHRA and CDR2 is YSYEKL in the germline V gene. The CDR3 is 14 residues long. V dropped 1 base and J dropped 0 bases, with 6 bases sitting between them. The DNA for the CDR3 is TGCGCCAGCAGCCAAGTGACACTGAACACTGAAGCTTTCTTT. Encoded protein: CASSQVTLNTEAFF.

This clone was seen only once. This sequence joins TRBV29-1 and TRBJ2-7, with 9 bases that match TRBD2. The CDR3 has 11 residues. V lost 4 bases to trimming and J lost 10 bases; unmatched junction nucleotides: 5. The germline V gene encodes CDR1 SQVTM and CDR2 ANQGSEA. Written as DNA, the CDR3 is TGCAGCGTTGGGGGGCTAGCGGGACAGTACTTC. This codes for CSVGGLAGQYF.

This chain joins TRBV18 and TRBJ2-6; possible D gene TRBD2, 6 bases. The CDR3 consists of 18 residues. Germline V CDR1 and CDR2: KGHSH, LQKENI. Trimming removed 3 bases at V and 0 bases at J, with 15 bases between. The CDR3 protein is CASSPDGTDGSGANVLTF. CDR3 coding DNA: TGTGCCAGCTCACCGGATGGGACTGACGGCTCTGGGGCCAACGTCCTGACTTTC.

V gene TRBV11-3 combines with J gene TRBJ1-2; 9 nucleotides match TRBD1. Germline loops: CDR1 SGHNT, CDR2 YENEEA. V lost 8 bases, J lost 5 bases, and 3 bases stayed unmatched. This CDR3 spans 12 amino acids. For the CDR3, the DNA is TGTGCCAGCGGGGACAGGGAATATGGCTACACCTTC. Translated: CASGDREYGYTF.

The sample holds one count of this clone. The chain couples TRBV28 to TRBJ2-5, with D perhaps matching TRBD2 (6 bases). Germline V gene data show CDR1 as MDHEN and CDR2 as SYDVKM. The CDR3 loop spans 16 amino acids. Between the trimmed V and J ends, which lost 2 bases and 5 bases, there was a span of 18 bases. The CDR3 region is CASSLGYSKEGETQYF. CDR3 nucleotide sequence: TGTGCCAGCAGTTTAGGATACAGCAAGGAGGGGGAGACCCAGTACTTC.

This sequence joins TRBV14 and TRBJ2-1, with 8 bases fitting TRBD2. This CDR3 contains 18 residues. With V trimmed by 1 base and J by 2 bases, 10 bases remained unmatched. CDR1 is SGHDN and CDR2 is FVKESK in the germline V gene. The CDR3 spells CASSQGSRGGWTYNEQFF. In DNA, the CDR3 is TGTGCCAGCAGCCAAGGGTCCCGGGGGGGCTGGACCTACAATGAGCAGTTCTTC. Supplemented by reference TRBV14 and TRBJ2-1, the full variable domain reads EAGVTQFPSHSVIEKGQTVTLRCDPISGHDNLYWYRRVMGKEIKFLLHFVKESKQDESGMPNNRFLAERTGGTYSTLKVQPAELEDSGVYFCASSQGSRGGWTYNEQFFGPGTRLTVL.

This clone was counted at least ten times. The chain couples TRBV9 to TRBJ1-2, with D unresolved. The CDR3 runs to 16 residues. V was trimmed by 0 bases and J by 5 bases, leaving 17 bases between them. Per the germline V gene, CDR1 is SGDLS and CDR2 is YYNGEE. Here the CDR3 reads CASSVETRAGGYGYTF. The CDR3 DNA reads as TGTGCCAGCAGCGTAGAGACTAGGGCAGGCGGATATGGCTACACCTTC.

The chain uses TRBV4-2 and TRBJ2-7, with 11 nucleotides matching TRBD2. V shed 3 bases and J 4 bases; nucleotides not matched to a gene: 8. The CDR3 is made up of 16 amino acids. Germline V lookup: CDR1 LGHNA, CDR2 YNFKEQ. The CDR3 spells CASSHMGLADNYEQYF. The CDR3 DNA reads as TGTGCCAGCAGCCACATGGGACTAGCGGACAATTACGAGCAGTACTTC.

The V gene is TRBV7-9, the J gene TRBJ2-7, with a possible D match to TRBD1 (5 bases). Germline V gene data show CDR1 as SEHNR and CDR2 as FQNEAQ (reference sequence). The CDR3 is 13 residues long. Trimming shortened V by 1 base and J by 2 bases, and 6 bases separated the two germline ends. The CDR3 DNA follows: TGTGCCAGCAGCTTAGGGGGCCCCTACGAGCAGTACTTC. It specifies CASSLGGPYEQYF.

The DNA for the CDR3 is TGTGCCAGCAGCTTAGGGACTAGCGGGATCGTTTCCTACAATGAGCAGTTCTTC. Translation gives CASSLGTSGIVSYNEQFF. V and J are TRBV7-6 and TRBJ2-1; TRBD2 agrees at 12 bases. The junction had 5 bases not matched to a gene; V was cut back by 1 base and J by 1 base. Germline lookup yields CDR1 SGHVS and CDR2 FNYEAQ. This CDR3 has 18 amino acids.

The genes are TRBV5-1 and TRBJ2-1, with 12 nucleotides matching TRBD2. The CDR3 has 17 amino acids. J was trimmed by 6 bases and V by 4 bases; bases with no gene match: 11. Germline CDR1 and CDR2: SGHRS and YFSETQ. The CDR3 sequence is CASSTNLALAGGNEQFF. In nucleotides, the CDR3 is TGCGCCAGCAGCACTAATCTGGCACTAGCGGGAGGCAATGAGCAGTTCTTC.

The chain carries TRBV15 and TRBJ1-5, with D tentatively TRBD1 (5 bases). V lost 2 bases, J lost 2 bases, and 16 bases lay in between. The CDR3 contains 17 residues. Germline V gene data show CDR1 as LNHNV and CDR2 as YYDKDF (reference sequence). The CDR3 nucleotides read TGTGCCACCAGCAGATTACAGGTGGGGCAAGGCAATCAGCCCCAGCATTTT. This codes for CATSRLQVGQGNQPQHF.

The chain has TRBV29-1 and TRBJ2-7; tentative D call: TRBD1 (5 bases). V was cut by 6 bases and J by 4 bases, with 10 bases left in between. The CDR3 contains 11 residues. Germline CDR1 is SQVTM and CDR2 is ANQGSEA. As DNA, the CDR3 is TGCAGCGTCCTAGGGGCGTACGAGCAGTACTTC. Encoded protein: CSVLGAYEQYF.

The chain is built from TRBV5-4 and TRBJ2-3; TRBD1 is a possible D gene (5 bases). Germline V CDR1 and CDR2: SGHNT, YYREEE (reference sequence). This CDR3 has 15 residues. V lost 0 bases, J lost 0 bases, and 8 bases lay in between. CDR3 bases: TGTGCCAGCAGCTTGGGACAGCTTAGCACAGATACGCAGTATTTT. This sequence encodes CASSLGQLSTDTQYF.

This chain joins TRBV9 and TRBJ2-7; possible D gene TRBD2, 5 bases. The germline V gene has CDR1 SGDLS and CDR2 YYNGEE. The V and J ends lost 7 bases and 1 base respectively, with 15 bases between them. There are 14 residues in the CDR3. CDR3 in amino acids: CASGRDLGSYEQYF. The CDR3 DNA is TGTGCCAGCGGTCGGGATCTGGGGTCCTACGAGCAGTACTTC.

The rearrangement uses TRBV27 and TRBJ1-1; D remains unclear. Trimming stripped 3 bases from V and 3 bases from J, with 8 bases between. CDR1 and CDR2 (germline): MNHEY, SMNVEV (reference sequence). This CDR3 has 13 residues. The CDR3 DNA is TGTGCCAGCAGTTTGGGCGTTTACACTGAAGCTTTCTTT. Amino acid sequence: CASSLGVYTEAFF.